The T cell receptor beta chain under discussion was sequenced for a study of blood T cell repertoires in COVID-19. Across the study: The United States, Italy and Spain provided the acute and convalescent COVID-19 samples.

Trimming cost V 1 base and J 12 bases, with 10 bases left between them. The CDR3 is 11 amino acids. Under the authors' procedure: Reference gene primer amplification in the assay estimated nucleated cell counts. The table came from immunoSEQ multiplex PCR; TCRdb's copy has only in-frame clones and leaves some out. V and J calls and clone size are as listed in that table; D and trimming were resolved from the DNA. The table includes over 150,000 clones, around 80% detected once. Sequencing input: peripheral blood. The chain recombines TRBV12-3 or TRBV12-4 with TRBJ2-7; no clear D. This clonotype was sampled from a woman aged 55-70 years with acute or convalescent COVID-19. The CDR3 DNA follows: TGTGCCAGCAGTTTAGGCGCAAAGAGGTACTTC. Translated, it gives CASSLGAKRYF.